The rows below give T cell receptor beta chains drawn from one sample of a study of CD8 T cells in Susac syndrome. TCRdb reprocessed the immunoSEQ multiplex PCR reads via MiXCR and lists one record per CDR3 protein. The sample has roughly 140,000 distinct CDR3 sequences, roughly 94% seen once; the top ten hold around 0.21%. Source material: CD8+ T cells from PBMCs. Receptor source: a human donor with multiple sclerosis. Both conserved end residues are part of each CDR3. The D gene is left open where the match is weak. Clone sizes are given selectively: once, few, many, or a class where the clone is expanded.

abundance: .; len: 16; v_gene: TRBV9; j_gene: TRBJ1-2; d_gene: .; CDR3nt: TGTGCCAGCAGCGTAGCTGACGGGGGCGGGGGCTATGGCTACACCTTC; CDR3aa: CASSVADGGGGYGYTF
abundance: few; len: 15; v_gene: TRBV15; j_gene: TRBJ1-6; d_gene: .; CDR3nt: TGTGCCACCAGCAGAGATCGGGGTAGTAATTCACCCCTCCACTTT; CDR3aa: CATSRDRGSNSPLHF
abundance: .; len: 14; v_gene: TRBV14; j_gene: TRBJ1-2; d_gene: .; CDR3nt: TGTGCCAGCAGCGCGCTACGGTGGAGGGATGGCTACACCTTC; CDR3aa: CASSALRWRDGYTF
abundance: .; len: 15; v_gene: TRBV9; j_gene: TRBJ1-1; d_gene: TRBD1; CDR3nt: TGTGCCAGCAGCTCAAGGACAGGTCGGGACACTGAAGCTTTCTTT; CDR3aa: CASSSRTGRDTEAFF
abundance: .; len: 14; v_gene: TRBV2; j_gene: TRBJ1-2; d_gene: .; CDR3nt: TGTGCCAGCAGTGAATCGGCGGTATCGTACGGCTACACCTTC; CDR3aa: CASSESAVSYGYTF
abundance: once; len: 14; v_gene: TRBV7-9; j_gene: TRBJ2-7; d_gene: .; CDR3nt: TGTGCCAGCAGCGCACAGGAACAGCCCTACGAGCAGTACTTC; CDR3aa: CASSAQEQPYEQYF
abundance: .; len: 16; v_gene: TRBV20-1; j_gene: TRBJ2-7; d_gene: TRBD1; CDR3nt: TGCAGTGCTAGACCTACCGGGACAGGGGGACGCTACGAGCAGTACTTC; CDR3aa: CSARPTGTGGRYEQYF
abundance: .; len: 17; v_gene: TRBV6-1; j_gene: TRBJ2-1; d_gene: TRBD2; CDR3nt: TGTGCCAGCAGCCCTCTTAGCGGGGAGACCTCCTACAATGAGCAGTTCTTC; CDR3aa: CASSPLSGETSYNEQFF
abundance: .; len: 15; v_gene: TRBV4-3; j_gene: TRBJ2-1; d_gene: .; CDR3nt: TGCGCCAGCAGCCAAGACCAAAAGACAGTCAATGAGCAGTTCTTC; CDR3aa: CASSQDQKTVNEQFF
abundance: .; len: 14; v_gene: TRBV2; j_gene: TRBJ1-6; d_gene: TRBD1; CDR3nt: TGTGCCAGCAGAGGACAGGGGAGGAATTCACCCCTCCACTTT; CDR3aa: CASRGQGRNSPLHF
abundance: once; len: 13; v_gene: TRBV28; j_gene: TRBJ2-5; d_gene: .; CDR3nt: TGTGCCAGCAGCCCCCCGGGCCAAGAGACCCAGTACTTC; CDR3aa: CASSPPGQETQYF